This T cell receptor beta chain appears in the sequencing data of a study of response to subunit inactivated influenza vaccine. Findings and caveats of the study: Each seasonal influenza vaccination, the authors suggested, recruits few new T cells.

In germline, CDR1 is KGHDR, CDR2 SFDVKD. V lost 0 bases, J lost 4 bases, and 14 bases lay in between. This CDR3 contains 16 residues. Remarks on this clonotype: Its specificity is not known.

TCRdb itself ran the RT-PCR reads through MiXCR, one entry per CDR3 protein. The sample yields about 800,000 distinct CDR3 sequences, 20% to 25% seen once. This sample comprised PBMCs from blood, obtained 5 days after vaccination. This receptor was identified in a middle-aged man who received an inactivated influenza vaccine. The chain links TRBV24-1 to TRBJ2-5; a weak D match, TRBD2 (5 bases). CDR3: CATSDLQAGRGETQYF. CDR3 nucleotides: TGTGCCACCAGTGATTTGCAAGCCGGCCGGGGAGAGACCCAGTACTTC.